This TCR beta chain was identified during a study of Tregs in tolerant kidney transplant recipients. Unstimulated Tregs (CD4+CD25+CD127-) and CD4+CD25- non-Tregs were sorted from PBMCs. Study observations and caveats: No direct test of biological reproducibility was done here. Few patients were studied, so findings need validation in larger groups.

Some clones are missing from TCRdb's copy, which holds only in-frame ones; the method was immunoSEQ multiplex PCR. The sample lists roughly 250,000 clones, around 81% occurring once. A single count supports this clone. Its antigen remains unidentified. Germline trimming cut 5 bases from V and 6 bases from J; bases unmatched to any gene: 7. This CDR3 is 14 amino acids long. Per the germline V gene, CDR1 is SGHTA and CDR2 is FQGNSA. The material sequenced was CD4+ T cells from blood. The origin of this receptor is a human donor in good health. V and J are TRBV7-2 and TRBJ2-3; 8 bases line up with TRBD1. CDR3 protein: CASSPTGGQDTQYF. In DNA, the CDR3 is TGTGCCAGCAGCCCTACAGGGGGTCAGGATACGCAGTATTTT.